This entry concerns a single T cell receptor beta chain. Its antigen remains unknown. Noted treatment: roughly 18 received Ad26.COV2.S at low or high dose, single or two shots; 5 received placebo; per-sample allocation not given. Specimen acquisition occurred on day 63 following the initial vaccine or placebo injection. Trimming pared 1 base from V and 1 base from J, leaving 7 bases between. This CDR3 is 14 amino acids long. Per the germline V gene, CDR1 is MGHRA and CDR2 is YSYEKL. These data are taken from a study of Ad26.COV2.S vaccination and SARS-CoV-2 variants. Study-wide findings and caveats: It was vaccine recipients, not placebo recipients, who had the higher spike-specific TCR breadth. Possible underestimation of total T cell responses by the TCR breadth and depth analyses was noted.

The protocol was immunoSEQ multiplex PCR, while the TCRdb copy is restricted to in-frame clones and leaves out a portion. The sample gives 300,000 to 400,000 clones, 85% of which show up once; 2.1% is in the top ten. V and J are TRBV4-1 and TRBJ1-1; D not resolved. The source material was peripheral blood, sampled in a trial of Ad26.COV2.S vaccine versus placebo. The sequence was obtained from a person between 18 and 60 years old who received the Ad26.COV2.S COVID-19 vaccine or a placebo. CDR3 sequence: CASSQGRENTEAFF. The CDR3 DNA reads TGCGCCAGCAGCCAAGGACGGGAGAACACTGAAGCTTTCTTT.